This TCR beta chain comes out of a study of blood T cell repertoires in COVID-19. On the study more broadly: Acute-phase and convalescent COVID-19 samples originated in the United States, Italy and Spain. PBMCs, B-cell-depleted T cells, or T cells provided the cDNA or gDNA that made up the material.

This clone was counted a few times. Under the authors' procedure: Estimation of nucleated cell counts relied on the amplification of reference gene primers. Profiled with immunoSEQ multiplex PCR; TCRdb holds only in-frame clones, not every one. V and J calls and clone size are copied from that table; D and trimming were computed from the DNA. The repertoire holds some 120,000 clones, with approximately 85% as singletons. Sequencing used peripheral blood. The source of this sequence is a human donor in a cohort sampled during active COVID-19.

For the CDR3, the DNA is TGTGCCAGCTCACCACCGTCCGGCACCGGGGAGCTGTTTTTT. Translation: CASSPPSGTGELFF. This chain joins TRBV18 and TRBJ2-2; D gene ambiguous. In germline, CDR1 is KGHSH, CDR2 LQKENI. Between the trimmed V and J ends, which lost 0 bases and 4 bases, there was a span of 6 bases. The CDR3 loop spans 14 amino acids.